This TCR beta chain was documented in a study of blood T cell repertoires in COVID-19. Only in-frame clones appear in the TCRdb table, and some are missing; sequencing was by immunoSEQ multiplex PCR. The repertoire holds 150,000 to 200,000 clones, with about 86% as singletons. CDR1 and CDR2 (germline): LNHDA, SQIVND (reference sequence). Trimming cost V 3 bases and J 0 bases, with 6 bases left between them. The CDR3 spans 15 residues. V and J are TRBV19 and TRBJ2-6; D remains ambiguous. Input material: peripheral blood. This clonotype was obtained from a man between 60 and 75 years old with acute or convalescent COVID-19. CDR3 region: CASSMQNSGANVLTF. The CDR3 DNA sequence: TGTGCCAGTAGTATGCAGAACTCTGGGGCCAACGTCCTGACTTTC. The whole variable domain, filled in from reference TRBV19 and TRBJ2-6, reads DGGITQSPKYLFRKEGQNVTLSCEQNLNHDAMYWYRQDPGQGLRLIYYSQIVNDFQKGDIAEGYSVSREKKESFPLTVTSAQKNPTAFYLCASSMQNSGANVLTFGAGSRLTVL.